This T cell receptor (beta chain) was profiled in a study of CD8+ T cells in alopecia areata. About the study: Treated patients swallowed 5 to 10 mg of oral tofacitinib twice daily.

Reverse transcription of extracted RNA yielded cDNA, which provided the sequencing template. The assay was immunoSEQ multiplex PCR, and TCRdb's table has in-frame clones only and misses some. The sample lists approximately 210,000 clones, about 40% occurring once. Germline V lookup: CDR1 SGHTA, CDR2 FQGNSA. The CDR3 spans 16 residues. V was clipped by 6 bases and J by 3 bases, with 18 bases between them. This clone has at least ten counts. As yet, its antigen is unknown. General study findings and limits: Having just one nonresponder leaves the connection between baseline CD8+ expansion and response unresolved.

Described treatment: oral pan-JAK inhibitor, 5-10 mg twice daily. From PBMCs, CD4+ and CD8+ T cells were sorted. The receptor was derived from a human donor with alopecia areata. The rearrangement links TRBV7-2 to TRBJ2-1; either TRBD1 or TRBD2 may fit D (7 bases each). The sample consisted of CD4+ T cells sorted from blood, taken at roughly week 36, from a patient treated with tofacitinib. CDR3 nucleotide sequence: TGTGCCAGCAGTTATCGGTCAGGGGGGGTCTACAATGAGCAGTTCTTC. This gives the protein CASSYRSGGVYNEQFF.